One and the same sample provided the 30 T cell receptor beta chains below, sequenced in a study of OX40 agonist ivuxolimab in advanced cancers. Clones were read by immunoSEQ multiplex PCR, and TCRdb kept only the in-frame ones, dropping some. The data hold tens of thousands of clones, with roughly 87% observed a single time. The sequences come from CD4+ or CD8+ T cells sorted from blood, collected in a trial of the OX40 agonist ivuxolimab. The receptors originated from an adult with an advanced solid tumor such as melanoma, head and neck, liver or kidney cancer.

J is TRBJ2-1 and V is TRBV7-2, with D unclear. The CDR3 length is 13 residues. CDR1 is SGHTA and CDR2 is FQGNSA in the germline V gene. Trimming left V 1 base short and J 5 bases short, with 6 bases between. CDR3 loop: CASSLGAHNEQFF. CDR3 nucleotide sequence: TGTGCCAGCAGCTTAGGGGCCCACAATGAGCAGTTCTTC.

The chain uses TRBV18 and TRBJ2-6, with D tentatively TRBD1 (8 bases). The germline V gene encodes CDR1 KGHSH and CDR2 LQKENI. Trimming removed 2 bases at V and 1 base at J, with 15 bases between. CDR3 size: 18 residues. This CDR3 is CASSPGTGGVSGANVLTF. DNA for the CDR3: TGTGCCAGCTCACCAGGAACAGGGGGGGTATCTGGGGCCAACGTCCTGACTTTC.

This sequence joins TRBV28 and TRBJ1-2; weak D call: TRBD1 (5 bases). Trimming left V 10 bases short and J 7 bases short, with 16 bases between. CDR3 length equals 12 residues. The V gene's germline CDR1 is MDHEN and CDR2 SYDVKM. The CDR3 is CAIPGGSRGYTF. The CDR3 DNA is TGTGCCATTCCCGGGGGAAGTCGTGGCTACACCTTC.

This chain joins TRBV9 and TRBJ1-3, with 7 bases matching TRBD1. With 3 bases clipped from V and 1 base from J, the junction kept 10 bases outside the gene matches. The CDR3 is 17 residues long. Germline CDR1 and CDR2: SGDLS and YYNGEE. CDR3 DNA: TGTGCCAGCAGCGCTCAGAACAGGGGAATATCTGGAAACACCATATATTTT. Amino acids: CASSAQNRGISGNTIYF.

The chain couples TRBV5-6 to TRBJ2-7, with TRBD1 matching 9 bases. V lost 0 bases, J lost 2 bases, and 6 bases stayed unmatched. Germline lookup yields CDR1 SGHDT and CDR2 YYEEEE. The CDR3 runs to 16 residues. DNA for the CDR3: TGTGCCAGCAGCTTGGTTCAGGGACAGGGAACCTACGAGCAGTACTTC. It is translated as CASSLVQGQGTYEQYF.

The CDR3 region is CASSRSGAGYQPQHF. CDR3 coding DNA: TGTGCCAGCAGCCGATCGGGGGCAGGGTATCAGCCCCAGCATTTT. The V call is TRBV4-2, the J call TRBJ1-5, with a tentative D call TRBD1 (6 bases). Germline V gene sequence: CDR1 LGHNA, CDR2 YNFKEQ. The V gene lost 4 bases and the J gene lost 5 bases, with 15 bases spanning the gap. The CDR3 is made up of 15 amino acids.

V is TRBV7-2 and J is TRBJ1-1; D is possibly TRBD1 (6 bases). CDR3 length equals 14 residues. Between the trimmed V and J ends, which lost 7 bases and 4 bases, there was a span of 16 bases. Germline CDR1 is SGHTA and CDR2 is FQGNSA. The CDR3 loop is CASNTRGGATEAFF. CDR3 nucleotides: TGTGCCAGCAACACAAGAGGGGGGGCCACTGAAGCTTTCTTT. The variable domain in full, completed from reference TRBV7-2 and TRBJ1-1, reads GAGVSQSPSNKVTEKGKDVELRCDPISGHTALYWYRQSLGQGLEFLIYFQGNSAPDKSGLPSDRFSAERTGGSVSTLTIQRTQQEDSAVYLCASNTRGGATEAFFGQGTRLTVV.

CDR3: CASSLVGGQRNTGELFF. The CDR3 coding sequence is TGCGCCAGCAGCTTGGTGGGGGGCCAACGGAACACCGGGGAGCTGTTTTTT. The rearrangement links TRBV5-1 to TRBJ2-2; perhaps D is TRBD1 or TRBD2 (6 bases each). The germline V gene encodes CDR1 SGHRS and CDR2 YFSETQ. This CDR3 is built from 17 residues. V lost 0 bases and J lost 1, with 13 bases in between.

The J gene is TRBJ1-1, the V gene TRBV7-2, with D possibly being TRBD1 (6 bases). Trimming removed 0 bases at V and 3 bases at J, with 8 bases between. CDR1 and CDR2 (germline): SGHTA, FQGNSA. The CDR3 runs 14 residues. The CDR3 DNA sequence: TGTGCCAGCAGCTTAGCAAGGGGGTACACTGAAGCTTTCTTT. It codes for CASSLARGYTEAFF.

The chain has TRBV18 and TRBJ2-6; unclear D gene. The CDR3 is made up of 15 amino acids. The ends were cut back, 3 bases at V and 2 bases at J, with 8 bases in the middle. In germline, CDR1 is KGHSH, CDR2 LQKENI. In DNA form, the CDR3 reads TGTGCCAGCTCACCTACAGAGGCTGGGGCCAACGTCCTGACTTTC. This encodes CASSPTEAGANVLTF.

This chain connects TRBV6-6 to TRBJ1-1; 7 bases fit TRBD1. CDR1 is MNHNY and CDR2 is SVGAGI in the germline V gene (reference sequence). With 6 bases clipped from V and 0 bases from J, the junction kept 7 bases outside the gene matches. The CDR3 loop spans 15 amino acids. In DNA, the CDR3 is TGTGCCAGCAGCCGACAGGGCATAATGAACACTGAAGCTTTCTTT. Amino acid sequence: CASSRQGIMNTEAFF.

The chain combines TRBV4-2 with TRBJ1-2; D gene ambiguous. Germline CDR1 LGHNA, CDR2 YNFKEQ. The V end lost 0 bases, the J end lost 3 bases, and 8 bases lay between the germline ends. The CDR3 runs 14 residues. CDR3 amino acids: CASSQDTPDYGYTF. The CDR3 nucleotides are TGTGCCAGCAGCCAAGATACCCCCGACTATGGCTACACCTTC.

This rearrangement joins TRBV5-4 to TRBJ2-7; D might be TRBD1 (6 bases). The CDR3 has 16 amino acids. V was clipped by 2 bases and J by 6 bases, with 21 bases between them. Per the germline V gene, CDR1 is SGHNT and CDR2 is YYREEE (reference sequence). The CDR3 spells CASSFSPAGRGGEQYF. The CDR3, as DNA: TGTGCCAGCAGCTTCAGTCCCGCGGGCAGGGGCGGCGAGCAGTACTTC. Variable domain in full (rest from reference TRBV5-4 and TRBJ2-7): ETGVTQSPTHLIKTRGQQVTLRCSSQSGHNTVSWYQQALGQGPQFIFQYYREEENGRGNFPPRFSGLQFPNYSSELNVNALELDDSALYLCASSFSPAGRGGEQYFGPGTRLTVT.

This rearrangement joins TRBV7-9 to TRBJ2-7, with TRBD1 matching over 7 bases. There are 14 residues in the CDR3. J lost 2 bases, V lost 4 bases, and 5 bases had no gene match. Germline CDR1 SEHNR, CDR2 FQNEAQ (reference sequence). The DNA of the CDR3 is TGTGCCAGCAGCTCCCTCGGGACAGCCTACGAGCAGTACTTC. Encoded protein: CASSSLGTAYEQYF.

The chain is built from TRBV19 and TRBJ2-3; D uncertain. The V end lost 10 bases, the J end lost 0 bases, and 20 bases lay between the germline ends. The germline V gene encodes CDR1 LNHDA and CDR2 SQIVND (reference sequence). The length of the CDR3 is 16 residues. CDR3 loop: CATSVSAVASTDTQYF. CDR3 DNA sequence: TGTGCCACTTCGGTTTCAGCAGTAGCTAGCACAGATACGCAGTATTTT.

The chain joins TRBV2 to TRBJ2-5; possibly TRBD2 for D (5 bases). The CDR3 consists of 12 residues. V lost 8 bases, J lost 3 bases, and 10 bases lay in between. Germline CDR1 is SNHLY and CDR2 is FYNNEI. CDR3 residues: CASEAEKETQYF. CDR3 nucleotides: TGTGCCAGCGAAGCGGAAAAAGAGACCCAGTACTTC.

The V gene is TRBV18, the J gene TRBJ1-6, with unresolved D. The CDR3 is 15 amino acids. V lost 2 bases and J 6 bases, leaving 11 bases between the germline ends. Germline V CDR1 and CDR2: KGHSH, LQKENI. The CDR3 nucleotides read TGTGCCAGCTCACCAGACGGGATTTCTAATTCACCCCTCCACTTT. Protein sequence: CASSPDGISNSPLHF.

The rearrangement links TRBV10-2 to TRBJ2-5; tentative D call: TRBD2 (5 bases). The CDR3 sequence is 13 residues long. Germline loops: CDR1 WSHSY, CDR2 SAAADI. The V end lost 11 bases, the J end lost 5 bases, and 18 bases lay between the germline ends. CDR3 region: CASRVGGSETQYF. CDR3 sequence (DNA): TGCGCCTCCCGAGTGGGCGGGTCGGAGACCCAGTACTTC.

This clone was seen once. J is TRBJ2-5 and V is TRBV14; 15 positions agree with TRBD2. Germline-derived CDR1 and CDR2 are SGHDN and FVKESK. The CDR3 runs to 18 residues. V shed 1 base, J shed 5 bases, and the junction held 8 bases outside the gene matches. The CDR3 reads CASSQAPGLAGGRETQYF. CDR3 nucleotide sequence: TGTGCCAGCAGCCAAGCTCCGGGACTAGCGGGGGGCCGGGAGACCCAGTACTTC. Full variable domain (outside the CDR3, taken from reference TRBV14 and TRBJ2-5): EAGVTQFPSHSVIEKGQTVTLRCDPISGHDNLYWYRRVMGKEIKFLLHFVKESKQDESGMPNNRFLAERTGGTYSTLKVQPAELEDSGVYFCASSQAPGLAGGRETQYFGPGTRLLVL.

V usage is TRBV5-1 and J usage is TRBJ2-1; tentative D call: TRBD1 (6 bases). Trimming took 3 bases from V and 1 from J, leaving 11 bases between them. CDR3 length: 15 amino acids. CDR1 is SGHRS, CDR2 YFSETQ, per germline. CDR3 nucleotides: TGCGCCAGCAGCTCGAACAGGGAATCCTACAATGAGCAGTTCTTC. Protein product: CASSSNRESYNEQFF.

The genes are TRBV7-3 and TRBJ1-2, with 7 bases lining up with TRBD1. V shed 0 bases and J 2 bases; nucleotides not matched to a gene: 6. CDR3 length: 16 residues. Germline CDR1 is SGHTA and CDR2 is FQGTGA. Here the CDR3 DNA reads TGTGCCAGCAGCTTAACGGCTGGGACAGTCAACTATGGCTACACCTTC. Amino acid sequence: CASSLTAGTVNYGYTF.

The V and J genes are TRBV5-1 and TRBJ2-7, with 9 bases lining up with TRBD2. Germline-derived CDR1 and CDR2 are SGHRS and YFSETQ. The junction had 7 bases not matched to a gene; V was cut back by 0 bases and J by 3 bases. The CDR3 covers 16 residues. The CDR3 region is CASSLVAGEILYEQYF. CDR3 DNA sequence: TGCGCCAGCAGCTTGGTAGCGGGGGAGATCCTCTACGAGCAGTACTTC. The full variable domain, with the rest looked up from reference TRBV5-1 and TRBJ2-7, is KAGVTQTPRYLIKTRGQQVTLSCSPISGHRSVSWYQQTPGQGLQFLFEYFSETQRNKGNFPGRFSGRQFSNSRSEMNVSTLELGDSALYLCASSLVAGEILYEQYFGPGTRLTVT.

The rearrangement uses TRBV18 and TRBJ1-5; TRBD1 aligns across 11 bases. CDR3 length: 17 amino acids. Germline V gene sequence: CDR1 KGHSH, CDR2 LQKENI. With 3 bases clipped from V and 3 bases from J, the junction kept 7 bases outside the gene matches. CDR3 residues: CASSPPGGQGVNQPQHF. CDR3 nucleotide sequence: TGTGCCAGCTCACCCCCGGGGGGACAGGGGGTCAATCAGCCCCAGCATTTT.

CDR3 nucleotides: TGTGCCAGTACCCAAACTAGCGGCTCCTATGCCCGCGAGCAGTACTTC. It is translated as CASTQTSGSYAREQYF. The J gene is TRBJ2-7, the V gene TRBV19; TRBD2 matches 8 bases. From germline, CDR1 is LNHDA and CDR2 SQIVND (reference sequence). Trimming removed 7 bases from V and 6 bases from J; junction bases left unmatched: 17. The CDR3 extends over 16 amino acids.

This clone was counted only a few times. This chain joins TRBV7-6 and TRBJ2-3, with D uncertain. The CDR3 runs to 15 residues. The V and J ends lost 0 bases and 0 bases respectively, with 7 bases between them. Germline-derived CDR1 and CDR2 are SGHVS and FNYEAQ. CDR3 DNA: TGTGCCAGCAGCTTAGCGGCGGTGAGCACAGATACGCAGTATTTT. Amino acid sequence: CASSLAAVSTDTQYF.

The genes are TRBV10-3 and TRBJ2-3; maybe TRBD1 (6 bases). V lost 0 bases to trimming and J lost 4 bases, with 11 bases between them. CDR1 is ENHRY and CDR2 is SYGVKD in the germline V gene. The CDR3 is 15 residues long. The CDR3: CAISESRTAADTQYF. The CDR3 coding sequence is TGTGCCATCAGTGAGTCGAGGACAGCGGCAGATACGCAGTATTTT.

The J gene is TRBJ2-7, the V gene TRBV6-1; D gene ambiguous. V was cut by 5 bases and J by 7 bases, with 15 bases left in between. The germline V gene has CDR1 MNHNS and CDR2 SASEGT. The CDR3 sequence is 13 residues long. The CDR3 loop is CASSHQTADEQYF. CDR3 DNA: TGTGCCAGCAGTCACCAGACTGCGGATGAGCAGTACTTC.

The gene calls are TRBV27 and TRBJ2-7, with D unclear. The CDR3 spans 13 residues. Deletions cut 6 bases from V and 2 bases from J, with 11 bases between. CDR1 MNHEY and CDR2 SMNVEV come from the germline V gene (reference sequence). The CDR3 loop is CASRRSRTYEQYF. The CDR3 DNA follows: TGTGCCAGCAGAAGGAGTCGAACCTACGAGCAGTACTTC.

This clone was observed a few times. This rearrangement joins TRBV5-8 to TRBJ2-5; 7 bases map to TRBD2. Germline loops: CDR1 SGHTS, CDR2 YDEGEE. Unmatched junction bases numbered 4, after V lost 4 bases and J lost 1 base. The CDR3 runs 14 residues. CDR3 sequence: CASSPWGGQETQYF. In nucleotides, the CDR3 is TGTGCCAGCAGCCCCTGGGGGGGCCAAGAGACCCAGTACTTC.

The rearrangement uses TRBV28 and TRBJ1-2; 7 bases are shared with TRBD1. The V segment lost 6 bases and the J segment 5 bases; nucleotides outside the gene matches: 18. Germline V gene data show CDR1 as MDHEN and CDR2 as SYDVKM. This CDR3 contains 17 residues. CDR3 DNA: TGTGCCAGCAGATCACTTCGGACAGGCGGAGACCCATATGGCTACACCTTC. Translation: CASRSLRTGGDPYGYTF.